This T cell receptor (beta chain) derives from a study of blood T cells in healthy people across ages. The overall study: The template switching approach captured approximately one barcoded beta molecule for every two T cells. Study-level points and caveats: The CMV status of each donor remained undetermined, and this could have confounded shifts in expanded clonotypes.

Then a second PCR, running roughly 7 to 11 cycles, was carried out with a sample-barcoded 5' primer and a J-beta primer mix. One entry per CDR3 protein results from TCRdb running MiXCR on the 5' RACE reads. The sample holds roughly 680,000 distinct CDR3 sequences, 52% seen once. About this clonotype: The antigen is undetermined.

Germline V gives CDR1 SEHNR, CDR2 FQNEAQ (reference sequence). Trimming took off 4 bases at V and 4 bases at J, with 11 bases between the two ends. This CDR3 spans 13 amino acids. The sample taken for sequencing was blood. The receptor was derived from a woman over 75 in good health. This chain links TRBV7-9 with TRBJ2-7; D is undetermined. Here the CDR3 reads CASSSDGPYEQYF. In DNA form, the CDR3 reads TGTGCCAGCAGCTCGGACGGACCTTACGAGCAGTACTTC. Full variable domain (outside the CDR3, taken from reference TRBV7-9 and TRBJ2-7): DTGVSQNPRHKITKRGQNVTFRCDPISEHNRLYWYRQTLGQGPEFLTYFQNEAQLEKSRLLSDRFSAERPKGSFSTLEIQRTEQGDSAMYLCASSSDGPYEQYFGPGTRLTVT.